The sequence of this TCR beta chain was determined in a study of technical replicates of blood from a few donors. This clone has a single count. This CDR3 comprises 13 residues. Trimming at V came to 3 bases and at J to 6 bases, leaving 3 bases not matched to a gene. CDR1 and CDR2 from the germline V gene are GTSNPN and SVGIG (reference sequence). Here immunoSEQ multiplex PCR was the method, and the copy in TCRdb shows in-frame clones only, minus some. The top ten clones hold less than 0.45% of a sample with about 97,000 clones, approximately 96% of them seen once. The source of this sequence is a human donor in good health. This chain links TRBV30 with TRBJ2-2, with 8 bases matching TRBD2. Sequenced input: T cells isolated from PBMCs. CDR3 sequence: CAWRGTSPGELFF. In DNA form, the CDR3 reads TGTGCCTGGAGGGGGACTAGTCCCGGGGAGCTGTTTTTT.